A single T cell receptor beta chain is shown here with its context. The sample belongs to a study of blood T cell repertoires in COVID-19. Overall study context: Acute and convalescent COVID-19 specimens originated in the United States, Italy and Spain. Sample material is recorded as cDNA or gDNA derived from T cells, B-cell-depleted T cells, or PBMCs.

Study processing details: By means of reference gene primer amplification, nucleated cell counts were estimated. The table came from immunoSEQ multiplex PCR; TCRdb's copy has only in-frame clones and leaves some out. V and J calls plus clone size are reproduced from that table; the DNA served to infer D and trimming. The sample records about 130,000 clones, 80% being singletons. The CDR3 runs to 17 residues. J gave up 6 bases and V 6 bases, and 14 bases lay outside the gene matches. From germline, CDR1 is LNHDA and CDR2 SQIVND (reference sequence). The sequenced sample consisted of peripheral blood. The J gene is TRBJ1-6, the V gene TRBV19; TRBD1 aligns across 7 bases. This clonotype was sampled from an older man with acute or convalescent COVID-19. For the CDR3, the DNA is TGTGCCAGTAGCAGTGTTCCAGGGGGGCGGATTAATTCACCCCTCCACTTT. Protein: CASSSVPGGRINSPLHF.